This TCR beta chain was captured in a study of blood T cell repertoires in COVID-19. About the study: The origin of the acute and convalescent COVID-19 samples was the United States, Italy and Spain. T cells, B-cell-depleted T cells, or PBMCs provided the cDNA or gDNA that served as material.

As handled by the study authors: Amplification from reference gene primers served as the basis for estimated nucleated cell counts. The protocol was immunoSEQ multiplex PCR, while the TCRdb copy is restricted to in-frame clones and leaves out a portion. V and J calls and clone size come straight from that table; D and trimming were deduced from the DNA. The sample includes some 150,000 clones, over 70% of them seen just once. The CDR3 has 15 amino acids. Unmatched junction bases numbered 12, after V lost 7 bases and J lost 5 bases. In germline, CDR1 is SGHTA, CDR2 FQGNSA. The chain is built from TRBV7-2 and TRBJ1-2; 8 bases match TRBD1. The sequence came from a man aged 50-59 years who had recovered from COVID-19. The sequencing sample was made of peripheral blood. CDR3 residues: CASTESNRGVYGYTF. The DNA of the CDR3 is TGTGCCAGCACCGAAAGCAACAGGGGGGTTTATGGCTACACCTTC.